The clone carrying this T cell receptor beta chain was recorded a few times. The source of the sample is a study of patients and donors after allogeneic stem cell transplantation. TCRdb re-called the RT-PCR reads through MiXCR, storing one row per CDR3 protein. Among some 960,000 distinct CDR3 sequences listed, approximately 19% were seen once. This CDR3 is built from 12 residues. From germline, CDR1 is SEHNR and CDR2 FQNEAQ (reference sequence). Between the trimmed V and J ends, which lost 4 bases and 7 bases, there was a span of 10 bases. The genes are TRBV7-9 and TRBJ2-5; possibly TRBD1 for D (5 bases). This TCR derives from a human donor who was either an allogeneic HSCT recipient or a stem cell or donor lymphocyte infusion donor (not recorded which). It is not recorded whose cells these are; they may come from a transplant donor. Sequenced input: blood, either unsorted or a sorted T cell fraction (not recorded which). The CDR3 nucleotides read TGTGCCAGCAGCTCTGACAGCCCGACCCAGTACTTC. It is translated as CASSSDSPTQYF.